This T cell receptor beta chain was sequenced during a study of cytomegalovirus exposure and HLA in healthy donors. In the case of this clone: The antigen remains undetermined.

Germline V CDR1 and CDR2: SGHDT, YYEEEE. The CDR3 extends over 14 amino acids. The V end was cut by 1 base, the J end by 5 bases, with 12 bases between. Study findings and constraints: The authors later found TCR association rates varying by HLA locus, with DRB1 most and HLA-C fewest.

PCR primers comprised 60 Vbeta and 13 Jbeta primers. The protocol was immunoSEQ multiplex PCR, while the TCRdb copy is restricted to in-frame clones and leaves out a portion. This sample has around 170,000 clones, with around four fifths found just once. V gene TRBV5-6 combines with J gene TRBJ2-5; maybe TRBD2 (7 bases). The receptor was isolated from a man aged 18 to 29 in good health and CMV-seronegative. The sequencing input was PBMCs. As DNA, the CDR3 is TGTGCCAGCAGCTTGTGGGGGGGCGGGGAGACCCAGTACTTC. Its translation: CASSLWGGGETQYF.